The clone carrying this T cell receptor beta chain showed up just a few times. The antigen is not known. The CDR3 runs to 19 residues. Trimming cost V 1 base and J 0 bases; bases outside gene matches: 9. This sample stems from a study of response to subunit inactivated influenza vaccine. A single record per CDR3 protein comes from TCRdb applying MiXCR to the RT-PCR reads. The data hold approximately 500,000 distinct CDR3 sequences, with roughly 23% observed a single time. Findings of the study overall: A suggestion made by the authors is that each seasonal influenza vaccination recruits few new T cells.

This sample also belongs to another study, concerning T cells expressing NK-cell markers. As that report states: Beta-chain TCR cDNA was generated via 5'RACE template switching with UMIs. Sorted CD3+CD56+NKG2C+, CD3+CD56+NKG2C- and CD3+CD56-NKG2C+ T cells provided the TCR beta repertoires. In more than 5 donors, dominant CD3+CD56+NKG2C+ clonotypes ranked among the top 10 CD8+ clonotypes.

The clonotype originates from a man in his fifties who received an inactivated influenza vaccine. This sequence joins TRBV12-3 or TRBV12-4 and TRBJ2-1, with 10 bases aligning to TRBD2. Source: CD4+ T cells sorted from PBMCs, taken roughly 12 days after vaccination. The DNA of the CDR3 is TGTGCCAGCAGTTTAGTACCTCGGACTAGCGGCAGCTCCTACAATGAGCAGTTCTTC. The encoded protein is CASSLVPRTSGSSYNEQFF.